The 30 T cell receptor beta chains given below trace back to one sample, sequenced in a study of blood T cell repertoires in COVID-19 (TCRdb year 2020). Library construction relied on the immunoSEQ multiplex PCR assay. TCRdb took this table from immuneACCESS and kept in-frame rearrangements with V and J called. Such tables lack part of the clones; where checked against another copy, unresolved V genes explain under half of the gap, and the rest is unexplained. The sample yields approximately 120,000 clones; 80% were counted once. Roughly 25% of the sample belongs to the ten largest clones. Input material: peripheral blood. The receptors shown here come from a human donor in a cohort sampled during active COVID-19.

This sequence joins TRBV2 and TRBJ2-3, with no clear D. V was trimmed by 2 bases and J by 2 bases, leaving 8 bases between them. The CDR3 totals 14 residues. The germline V gene has CDR1 SNHLY and CDR2 FYNNEI. CDR3 in DNA: TGTGCCAGCAGTGAACGACTCTCCACAGATACGCAGTATTTT. Protein product: CASSERLSTDTQYF.

As DNA, the CDR3 is TGTGCCTGGGACAGGGGGCTAGGCACTGAAGCTTTCTTT. It is translated as CAWDRGLGTEAFF. The chain combines TRBV30 with TRBJ1-1; 10 bases line up with TRBD1. V was clipped by 5 bases and J by 4 bases; unmatched bases: 4. In germline, CDR1 is GTSNPN, CDR2 SVGIG (reference sequence). The CDR3 sequence is 13 residues long.

The V and J genes are TRBV16 and TRBJ2-7; D gene ambiguous. There are 13 residues in the CDR3. V was cut by 5 bases and J by 6 bases, with 14 bases left in between. Per the germline V gene, CDR1 is KGHSY and CDR2 is FQNENV. CDR3 loop: CASSENALPEQYF. The CDR3 nucleotides read TGTGCCAGCAGCGAAAACGCACTGCCCGAGCAGTACTTC.

The CDR3 here is CASAWTGGQPQHF. CDR3 nucleotide sequence: TGTGCCAGCGCCTGGACAGGGGGACAGCCCCAGCATTTT. V usage is TRBV2 and J usage is TRBJ1-5, with 10 bases fitting TRBD1. With 8 bases clipped from V and 7 bases from J, the junction kept 5 bases outside the gene matches. Germline V gives CDR1 SNHLY, CDR2 FYNNEI. This CDR3 spans 13 amino acids.

A few counts support this clone. The CDR3, as DNA: TGTGCCAGCTCCCCAGAGCGCTACAATGAGCAGTTCTTC. Encoded protein: CASSPERYNEQFF. V and J are TRBV18 and TRBJ2-1; D not certain. Germline CDR1 reads KGHSH; CDR2 reads LQKENI. The V end was cut by 6 bases, the J end by 3 bases, with 9 bases between. This CDR3 contains 13 residues.

Written as DNA, the CDR3 is TGTGCCAGCAGCTTGGGGACTAAAGGCGAAAAACTGTTTTTT. Translation gives CASSLGTKGEKLFF. The rearrangement links TRBV5-4 to TRBJ1-4, with unresolved D. The CDR3 extends over 14 amino acids. The germline V gene has CDR1 SGHNT and CDR2 YYREEE (reference sequence). Trimming took 0 bases from V and 8 from J, leaving 11 bases between them.

This chain links TRBV28 with TRBJ2-2; 10 nucleotides align to TRBD2. The germline CDR1 and CDR2 sequences are MDHEN and SYDVKM. The CDR3 has 16 amino acids. With V trimmed by 6 bases and J by 0 bases, 4 bases remained unmatched. The CDR3 nucleotides read TGTGCCAGCAGCCGACTAGCGGGCCCGAACACCGGGGAGCTGTTTTTT. Its protein product is CASSRLAGPNTGELFF.

The table lists this clone with a count of one. This chain joins TRBV29-1 and TRBJ2-2; 12 bases are a match to TRBD2. The CDR3 is 14 amino acids. Germline V gives CDR1 SQVTM, CDR2 ANQGSEA. V shed 7 bases and J 6 bases; nucleotides not matched to a gene: 6. The CDR3 loop reads CSGRLAGAAGELFF. The CDR3 DNA reads TGCAGCGGCAGACTAGCGGGAGCTGCCGGGGAGCTGTTTTTT.

As regards this clone: The junction and the germline gene differ at one end; a read error may be behind it. The V and J genes are TRBV5-1 and TRBJ2-1, with TRBD2 matching over 9 bases. The CDR3 is 16 residues long. Germline assignment: CDR1 SGHRS and CDR2 YFSETQ. The CDR3 nucleotides are TGCGCCAGCAGCTTTGACGGGACTAGCTTCTACTATGAGCAGTTCTTC. Its translation is CASSFDGTSFYYEQFF.

The V gene is TRBV5-4, the J gene TRBJ2-3, with 13 bases fitting TRBD2. V shed 2 bases and J 11 bases; nucleotides not matched to a gene: 14. The CDR3 length is 17 residues. Germline CDR1 reads SGHNT; CDR2 reads YYREEE (reference sequence). CDR3 protein: CASSLGTSGAMMVGQYF. The CDR3 bases are TGTGCCAGCAGCTTAGGGACTAGCGGGGCCATGATGGTAGGGCAGTATTTT. Using reference TRBV5-4 and TRBJ2-3 for the parts outside the CDR3, the full variable domain is ETGVTQSPTHLIKTRGQQVTLRCSSQSGHNTVSWYQQALGQGPQFIFQYYREEENGRGNFPPRFSGLQFPNYSSELNVNALELDDSALYLCASSLGTSGAMMVGQYFGPGTRLTVL.

V usage is TRBV7-9 and J usage is TRBJ2-7; D is unresolved. V shed 3 bases and J shed 1 base, with 10 bases lying between them. This CDR3 is 14 amino acids long. From germline, CDR1 is SEHNR and CDR2 FQNEAQ (reference sequence). CDR3 amino acids: CASSFTEKSYEQYF. The DNA for the CDR3 is TGTGCCAGCAGCTTTACGGAGAAATCCTACGAGCAGTACTTC. Based on the CDR3 plus reference TRBV7-9 and TRBJ2-7, the full variable domain is DTGVSQNPRHKITKRGQNVTFRCDPISEHNRLYWYRQTLGQGPEFLTYFQNEAQLEKSRLLSDRFSAERPKGSFSTLEIQRTEQGDSAMYLCASSFTEKSYEQYFGPGTRLTVT.

The chain is built from TRBV28 and TRBJ2-1; weak D call: TRBD2 (6 bases). The germline V gene encodes CDR1 MDHEN and CDR2 SYDVKM. The CDR3 has 16 residues. The ends were cut back, 3 bases at V and 0 bases at J, with 12 bases in the middle. The CDR3 region is CASSLRRDRSYNEQFF. As DNA, the CDR3 is TGTGCCAGCAGTTTGCGGAGGGATCGCTCCTACAATGAGCAGTTCTTC.

The CDR3 DNA reads TGTGCCAGCAGTTCCCCCGGGACAGGGGGGCTACCCCTCCACTTT. This gives the protein CASSSPGTGGLPLHF. This chain joins TRBV28 and TRBJ1-6; 11 bases agree with TRBD1. Unmatched junction bases numbered 8, after V lost 4 bases and J lost 12 bases. The germline CDR1 and CDR2 sequences are MDHEN and SYDVKM. This CDR3 is built from 15 residues.

The chain employs TRBV6-5 and TRBJ1-4; D gene unclear. This CDR3 has 13 residues. The V end was cut by 6 bases, the J end by 8 bases, with 13 bases between. The germline gives CDR1 MNHEY, CDR2 SVGAGI. This chain's CDR3 is CASRTEELEKLFF. CDR3 sequence (DNA): TGTGCCAGCAGGACGGAGGAACTAGAAAAACTGTTTTTT.

This chain connects TRBV5-4 to TRBJ1-2; tentative D call: TRBD1 (6 bases). Trimming pared 0 bases from V and 3 bases from J, leaving 12 bases between. The CDR3 runs 15 residues. Looked up from germline, CDR1 is SGHNT and CDR2 is YYREEE (reference sequence). The CDR3 loop is CASSLDRTAYYGYTF. The CDR3 DNA is TGTGCCAGCAGCTTGGACCGGACAGCTTACTATGGCTACACCTTC.

The genes are TRBV27 and TRBJ2-7, with 9 bases fitting TRBD1. Germline trimming cut 6 bases from V and 4 bases from J; bases unmatched to any gene: 10. CDR1 and CDR2 from the germline V gene are MNHEY and SMNVEV (reference sequence). The length of the CDR3 is 15 residues. DNA for the CDR3: TGTGCCAGCAGGAAACAGGGGGCTTTGTTGTACGAGCAGTACTTC. Translating it yields CASRKQGALLYEQYF.

This chain joins TRBV6-2 or TRBV6-3 and TRBJ2-4; the D gene is possibly TRBD2 (6 bases). The germline CDR1 and CDR2 sequences are MNHEY and SVGEGT. Trimming took 4 bases from V and 4 from J, leaving 14 bases between them. CDR3 length: 15 amino acids. CDR3 bases: TGTGCCAGCAGTTGGGGGGTTTTAGCGAAAAACATTCAGTACTTC. It is translated as CASSWGVLAKNIQYF.

A single count supports this clone. J is TRBJ1-3 and V is TRBV6-5; 7 bases fit TRBD1. J lost 2 bases, V lost 5 bases, and 6 bases had no gene match. This CDR3 spans 15 amino acids. Germline loops: CDR1 MNHEY, CDR2 SVGAGI. The CDR3 DNA reads TGTGCCAGCAGTCGCCAGGGGGAGACTGGAAACACCATATATTTT. Translating it yields CASSRQGETGNTIYF.

The chain employs TRBV7-9 and TRBJ2-1; 10 bases agree with TRBD2. This CDR3 is 16 amino acids long. Per germline, CDR1 SEHNR and CDR2 FQNEAQ (reference sequence). J lost 5 bases, V lost 5 bases, and 9 bases had no gene match. CDR3 nucleotides: TGTGCCAGCAGCCCCATTAAACTAGCGGGGAACAATGAGCAGTTCTTC. Its protein is CASSPIKLAGNNEQFF. The entire variable domain, with the rest obtained from reference TRBV7-9 and TRBJ2-1, is as follows: DTGVSQNPRHKITKRGQNVTFRCDPISEHNRLYWYRQTLGQGPEFLTYFQNEAQLEKSRLLSDRFSAERPKGSFSTLEIQRTEQGDSAMYLCASSPIKLAGNNEQFFGPGTRLTVL.

This clone was seen a single time. This chain joins TRBV6-2 or TRBV6-3 and TRBJ1-2; the D is unclear. The CDR3 has 15 amino acids. Per germline, CDR1 MNHEY and CDR2 SVGEGT. With 7 bases removed from V and 1 base from J, the gap between germline ends came to 16 bases. In nucleotides, the CDR3 is TGTGCCAGCATCCCTACGGGAGCGATTAACTATGGCTACACCTTC. Translation gives CASIPTGAINYGYTF.

The rearrangement joins TRBV7-6 to TRBJ2-3; D is perhaps TRBD1 (6 bases). Trimming removed 6 bases at V and 6 bases at J, with 19 bases between. Germline lookup yields CDR1 SGHVS and CDR2 FNYEAQ. CDR3 length: 15 amino acids. CDR3 DNA sequence: TGTGCCAGCAGTCGGACAGACCTTGGGCGGGATACGCAGTATTTT. Protein product: CASSRTDLGRDTQYF.

The rearrangement uses TRBV29-1 and TRBJ2-3; 10 nucleotides align to TRBD2. Per the germline V gene, CDR1 is SQVTM and CDR2 is ANQGSEA. This CDR3 is built from 15 residues. The trim removed 6 bases at V and 2 bases at J, leaving 8 bases unmatched. The chain's CDR3 is CSVIGLAGVTDTQYF. CDR3 nucleotides: TGCAGCGTGATAGGGCTAGCGGGAGTCACAGATACGCAGTATTTT.

The chain combines TRBV9 with TRBJ2-3; no definite D call. Germline V gene sequence: CDR1 SGDLS, CDR2 YYNGEE. Trimming pared 0 bases from V and 6 bases from J, leaving 5 bases between. This CDR3 spans 12 amino acids. This CDR3 is CASSVERDTQYF. The CDR3 DNA sequence: TGTGCCAGCAGCGTAGAGAGGGATACGCAGTATTTT.

CDR3 in DNA: TGTGCCAGCAGCCAGACCGGGAGAACTGGAAACACCATATATTTT. Translation gives CASSQTGRTGNTIYF. The V call is TRBV7-9, the J call TRBJ1-3; no firm D call. V lost 5 bases, J lost 2 bases, and 13 bases lay in between. CDR1 is SEHNR and CDR2 is FQNEAQ in the germline V gene (reference sequence). The CDR3 totals 15 residues.

The chain joins TRBV4-1 to TRBJ2-1; D perhaps matches TRBD2 (5 bases). The length of the CDR3 is 17 residues. The V and J ends lost 1 base and 3 bases respectively, with 16 bases between them. CDR1 is MGHRA, CDR2 YSYEKL, per germline. CDR3 nucleotide sequence: TGCGCCAGCAGCCAAGTGAATAGGCGGGCGCGCTACAATGAGCAGTTCTTC. Its translation: CASSQVNRRARYNEQFF.

V is TRBV5-5 and J is TRBJ2-7, with a possible D match to TRBD1 (5 bases). Per germline, CDR1 SGHKS and CDR2 YYEKEE (reference sequence). This CDR3 has 16 amino acids. Trimming shortened V by 0 bases and J by 4 bases, and 17 bases separated the two germline ends. The CDR3 spells CASSLEGDSRVYEQYF. The CDR3 coding sequence is TGTGCCAGCAGCTTGGAAGGGGATTCTAGGGTGTACGAGCAGTACTTC.

This clone was observed a few times. The CDR3 DNA sequence: TGTGCCAGCAGCCGTACGACCTTGGGCCGGGGAAGCCAGCCCCAGCATTTT. It is translated as CASSRTTLGRGSQPQHF. V and J are TRBV5-8 and TRBJ1-5; no definite D call. CDR1 SGHTS and CDR2 YDEGEE come from the germline V gene. CDR3 length: 17 amino acids. With 4 bases removed from V and 7 bases from J, the gap between germline ends came to 24 bases.

The chain is built from TRBV28 and TRBJ2-7; 7 positions agree with TRBD2. The V gene's germline CDR1 is MDHEN and CDR2 SYDVKM. This CDR3 spans 14 amino acids. Germline trimming cut 7 bases from V and 4 bases from J; bases unmatched to any gene: 10. CDR3 amino acids: CASTPLMREYEQYF. The CDR3, as DNA: TGTGCCAGCACCCCCCTTATGCGGGAGTACGAGCAGTACTTC.

Note on this clone: Other DNA sequences within the sample encode an identical CDR3. The chain couples TRBV19 to TRBJ2-5, with D perhaps matching TRBD1 (6 bases). Looked up from germline, CDR1 is LNHDA and CDR2 is SQIVND (reference sequence). Trimming removed 4 bases at V and 3 bases at J, with 9 bases between. CDR3 length: 13 residues. CDR3 residues: CASSTGQEETQYF. The CDR3 DNA sequence: TGTGCCAGTAGTACGGGACAAGAAGAGACCCAGTACTTC. The whole variable domain, filled in from reference TRBV19 and TRBJ2-5, reads DGGITQSPKYLFRKEGQNVTLSCEQNLNHDAMYWYRQDPGQGLRLIYYSQIVNDFQKGDIAEGYSVSREKKESFPLTVTSAQKNPTAFYLCASSTGQEETQYFGPGTRLLVL.

This clone has a single count. The gene calls are TRBV27 and TRBJ2-3; 9 nucleotides match TRBD2. The CDR3 contains 15 residues. CDR1 and CDR2 (germline): MNHEY, SMNVEV (reference sequence). V lost 5 bases to trimming and J lost 0 bases; unmatched junction nucleotides: 3. CDR3 bases: TGTGCCAGCAGTCCTCTAGCGGGGAGCACAGATACGCAGTATTTT. Its protein product is CASSPLAGSTDTQYF.